This passage covers 3 T cell receptor beta chains from one sample sequenced in a study of cytomegalovirus exposure and HLA in healthy donors. It was with 60 Vbeta and 13 Jbeta primers that the PCR ran. Clones were read by immunoSEQ multiplex PCR, and TCRdb kept only the in-frame ones, dropping some. The sample includes about 160,000 clones, approximately 84% of them seen just once. What was sequenced was PBMCs. The source of these receptors is a boy aged 2 to 9 in good health and CMV-seronegative.

V usage is TRBV28 and J usage is TRBJ2-7, with TRBD1 identical over 8 bases. Germline V gene sequence: CDR1 MDHEN, CDR2 SYDVKM. Losses at the gene ends were 4 bases for V and 0 bases for J; bases not matched to a gene: 11. This CDR3 region has 17 residues. Here the CDR3 DNA reads TGTGCCAGCAGTTCAACTAGATGGACAGGGAGCTCCTACGAGCAGTACTTC. It specifies CASSSTRWTGSSYEQYF.

In this sample, this clone turned up a few times. V and J are TRBV6-1 and TRBJ1-2; D is undetermined. This CDR3 has 12 residues. Germline-derived CDR1 and CDR2 are MNHNS and SASEGT. Trimming took 8 bases from V and 4 from J, leaving 11 bases between them. The CDR3 coding sequence is TGTGCCAGCGAGGGTTCAGGCTATGGCTACACCTTC. Translation gives CASEGSGYGYTF.

J is TRBJ2-6 and V is TRBV6-5; D perhaps matches TRBD1 (6 bases). The ends were cut back, 4 bases at V and 6 bases at J, with 16 bases in the middle. The CDR3 extends over 16 amino acids. Germline lookup yields CDR1 MNHEY and CDR2 SVGAGI. CDR3 amino acids: CASSLRTAAKANVLTF. In DNA form, the CDR3 reads TGTGCCAGCAGTTTGCGGACAGCAGCGAAGGCCAACGTCCTGACTTTC.